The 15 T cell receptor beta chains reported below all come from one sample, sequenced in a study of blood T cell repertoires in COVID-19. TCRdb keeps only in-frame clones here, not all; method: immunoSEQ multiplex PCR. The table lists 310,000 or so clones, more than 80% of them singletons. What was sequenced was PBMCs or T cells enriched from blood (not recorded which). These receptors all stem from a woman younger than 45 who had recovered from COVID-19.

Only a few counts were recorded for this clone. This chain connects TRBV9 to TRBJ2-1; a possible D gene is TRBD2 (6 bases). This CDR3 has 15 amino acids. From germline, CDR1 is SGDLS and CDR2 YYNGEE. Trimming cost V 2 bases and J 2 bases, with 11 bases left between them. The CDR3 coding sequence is TGTGCCAGCAGCGTTAGCGGTATGCCCTACAATGAGCAGTTCTTC. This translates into CASSVSGMPYNEQFF.

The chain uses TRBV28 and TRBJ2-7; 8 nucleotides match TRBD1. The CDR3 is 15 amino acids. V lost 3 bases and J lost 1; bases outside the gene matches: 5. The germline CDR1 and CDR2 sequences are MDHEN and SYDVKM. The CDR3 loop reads CASSFRQGTSYEQYF. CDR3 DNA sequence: TGTGCCAGCAGTTTTAGACAGGGGACTTCCTACGAGCAGTACTTC.

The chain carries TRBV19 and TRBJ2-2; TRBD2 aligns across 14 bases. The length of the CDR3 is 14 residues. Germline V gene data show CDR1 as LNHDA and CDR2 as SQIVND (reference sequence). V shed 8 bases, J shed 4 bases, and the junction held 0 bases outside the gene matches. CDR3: CASGTSGGTGELFF. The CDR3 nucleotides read TGTGCCAGTGGGACTAGCGGGGGCACCGGGGAGCTGTTTTTT.

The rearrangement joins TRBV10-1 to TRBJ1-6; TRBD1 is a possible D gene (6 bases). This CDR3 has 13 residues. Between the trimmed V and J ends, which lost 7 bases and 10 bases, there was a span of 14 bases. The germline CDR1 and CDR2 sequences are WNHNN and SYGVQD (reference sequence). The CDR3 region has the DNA TGCGCCAGCAATAAGGACAGTCAATCACCCCTCCACTTT. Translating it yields CASNKDSQSPLHF.

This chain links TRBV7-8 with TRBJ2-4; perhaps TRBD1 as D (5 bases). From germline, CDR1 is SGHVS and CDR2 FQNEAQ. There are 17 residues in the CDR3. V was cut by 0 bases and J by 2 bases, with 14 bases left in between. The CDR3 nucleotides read TGTGCCAGCAGCTTAGCGCCGAGGCAGGGAACCAAAAACATTCAGTACTTC. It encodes CASSLAPRQGTKNIQYF. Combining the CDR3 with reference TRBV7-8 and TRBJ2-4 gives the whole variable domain GAGVSQSPRYKVAKRGQDVALRCDPISGHVSLFWYQQALGQGPEFLTYFQNEAQLDKSGLPSDRFFAERPEGSVSTLKIQRTQQEDSAVYLCASSLAPRQGTKNIQYFGAGTRLSVL.

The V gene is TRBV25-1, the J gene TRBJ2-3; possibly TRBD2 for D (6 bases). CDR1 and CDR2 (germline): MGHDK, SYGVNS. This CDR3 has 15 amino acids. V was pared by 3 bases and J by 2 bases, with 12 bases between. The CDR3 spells CASSDMGGVTDTQYF. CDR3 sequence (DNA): TGTGCCAGCAGTGACATGGGGGGAGTCACAGATACGCAGTATTTT.

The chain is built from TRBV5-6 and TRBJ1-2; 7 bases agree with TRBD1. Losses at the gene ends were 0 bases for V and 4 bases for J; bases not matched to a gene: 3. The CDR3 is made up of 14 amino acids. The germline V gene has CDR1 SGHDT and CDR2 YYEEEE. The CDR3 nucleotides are TGTGCCAGCAGCTTGGACAGGGGACTCTATGGCTACACCTTC. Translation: CASSLDRGLYGYTF. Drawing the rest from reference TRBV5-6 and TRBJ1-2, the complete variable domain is DAGVTQSPTHLIKTRGQQVTLRCSPKSGHDTVSWYQQALGQGPQFIFQYYEEEERQRGNFPDRFSGHQFPNYSSELNVNALLLGDSALYLCASSLDRGLYGYTFGSGTRLTVV.

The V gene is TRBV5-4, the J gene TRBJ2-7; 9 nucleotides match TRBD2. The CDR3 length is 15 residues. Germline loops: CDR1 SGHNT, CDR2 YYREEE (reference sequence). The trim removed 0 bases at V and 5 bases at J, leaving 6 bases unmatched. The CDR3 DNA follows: TGTGCCAGCAGCTTGGTCGGCGGGACTAGCAACGAGCAGTACTTC. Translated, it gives CASSLVGGTSNEQYF.

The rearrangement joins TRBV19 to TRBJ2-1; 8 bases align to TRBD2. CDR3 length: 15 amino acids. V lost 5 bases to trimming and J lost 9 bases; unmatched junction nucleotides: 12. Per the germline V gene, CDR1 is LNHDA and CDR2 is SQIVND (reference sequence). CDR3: CASSENSGISGEQFF. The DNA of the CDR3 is TGTGCCAGTAGTGAAAATAGCGGGATATCCGGTGAGCAGTTCTTC. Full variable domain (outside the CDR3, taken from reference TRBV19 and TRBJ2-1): DGGITQSPKYLFRKEGQNVTLSCEQNLNHDAMYWYRQDPGQGLRLIYYSQIVNDFQKGDIAEGYSVSREKKESFPLTVTSAQKNPTAFYLCASSENSGISGEQFFGPGTRLTVL.

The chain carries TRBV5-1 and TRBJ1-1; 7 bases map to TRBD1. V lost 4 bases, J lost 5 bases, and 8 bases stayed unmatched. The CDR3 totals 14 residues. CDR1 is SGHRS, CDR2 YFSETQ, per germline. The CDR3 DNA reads TGCGCCAGCAGCCCGGGACAGCTCGGGACTGAAGCTTTCTTT. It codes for CASSPGQLGTEAFF.

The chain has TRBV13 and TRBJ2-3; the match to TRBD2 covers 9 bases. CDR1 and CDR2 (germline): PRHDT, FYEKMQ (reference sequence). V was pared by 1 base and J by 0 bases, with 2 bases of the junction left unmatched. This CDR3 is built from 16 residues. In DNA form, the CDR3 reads TGTGCCAGCAGCTTAGCAGCGGGAGGAAGCACAGATACGCAGTATTTT. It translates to CASSLAAGGSTDTQYF.

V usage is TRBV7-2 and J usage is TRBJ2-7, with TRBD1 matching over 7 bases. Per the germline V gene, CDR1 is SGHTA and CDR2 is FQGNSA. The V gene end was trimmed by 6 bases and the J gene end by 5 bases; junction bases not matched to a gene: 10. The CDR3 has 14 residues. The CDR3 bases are TGTGCCAGCAGACCGACAGGGTGGTACGACGAGCAGTACTTC. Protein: CASRPTGWYDEQYF.

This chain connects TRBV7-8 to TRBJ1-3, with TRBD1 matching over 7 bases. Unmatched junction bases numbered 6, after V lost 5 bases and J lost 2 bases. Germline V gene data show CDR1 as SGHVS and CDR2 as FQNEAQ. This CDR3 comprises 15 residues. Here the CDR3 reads CASSAAGTAGNTIYF. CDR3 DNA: TGTGCCAGCAGCGCAGCCGGGACAGCTGGAAACACCATATATTTT.

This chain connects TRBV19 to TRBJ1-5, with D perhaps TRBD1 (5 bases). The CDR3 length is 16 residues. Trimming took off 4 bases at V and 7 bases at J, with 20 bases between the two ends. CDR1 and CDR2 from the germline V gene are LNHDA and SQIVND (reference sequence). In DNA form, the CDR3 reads TGTGCCAGTAGTAGTTCGCCGGGGACTGCGAAACAGCCCCAGCATTTT. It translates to CASSSSPGTAKQPQHF.

CDR3 coding DNA: TGTGCCAGCAGTCAGGGTAGCAATCAGCCCCAGCATTTT. Translation gives CASSQGSNQPQHF. The genes are TRBV27 and TRBJ1-5; a possible D gene is TRBD1 (5 bases). The CDR3 extends over 13 amino acids. CDR1 is MNHEY, CDR2 SMNVEV, per germline (reference sequence). Trimming removed 5 bases at V and 0 bases at J, with 5 bases between.